This TCR beta chain came from a study of molecular identifiers for immune sequencing clone quantification. In this sample, this clonotype turned up many times. TCRdb re-called the PCR reads through MiXCR, storing one row per CDR3 protein. This table has around 320,000 distinct CDR3 sequences, about 22% appearing once. V was trimmed by 1 base and J by 1 base, leaving 4 bases between them. This CDR3 region has 14 residues. The sequence was collected from a human donor in good health. Some libraries in this study had Jurkat cell RNA spiked in. The sequenced sample was naive CD8+ T cells from blood, with Jurkat cell RNA spiked in. The subset here: FACS-sorted CD8+CD4-CCR7+CD45RA+ naive T cells. The chain joins TRBV12-3 or TRBV12-4 to TRBJ2-2; D is unresolved. CDR3 loop: CASSLDQNTGELFF. The CDR3 DNA sequence: TGTGCCAGCAGTTTAGACCAGAACACCGGGGAGCTGTTTTTT.